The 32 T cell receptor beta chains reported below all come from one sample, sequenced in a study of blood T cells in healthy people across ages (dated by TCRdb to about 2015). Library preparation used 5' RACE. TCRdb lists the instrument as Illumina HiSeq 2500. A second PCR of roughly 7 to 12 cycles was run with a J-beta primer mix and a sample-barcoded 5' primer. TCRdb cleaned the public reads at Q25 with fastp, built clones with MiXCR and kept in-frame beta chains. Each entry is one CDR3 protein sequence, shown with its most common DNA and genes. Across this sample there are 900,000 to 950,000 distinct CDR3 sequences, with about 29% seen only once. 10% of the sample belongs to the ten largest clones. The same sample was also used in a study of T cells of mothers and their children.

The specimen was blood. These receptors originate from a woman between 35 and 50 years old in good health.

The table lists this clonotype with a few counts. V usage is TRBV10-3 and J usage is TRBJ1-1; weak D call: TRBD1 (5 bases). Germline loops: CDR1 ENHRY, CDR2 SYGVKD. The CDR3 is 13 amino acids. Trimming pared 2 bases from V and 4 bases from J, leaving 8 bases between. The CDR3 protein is CAISEAGTTEAFF. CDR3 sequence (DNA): TGTGCCATCAGTGAGGCGGGGACCACTGAAGCTTTCTTT.

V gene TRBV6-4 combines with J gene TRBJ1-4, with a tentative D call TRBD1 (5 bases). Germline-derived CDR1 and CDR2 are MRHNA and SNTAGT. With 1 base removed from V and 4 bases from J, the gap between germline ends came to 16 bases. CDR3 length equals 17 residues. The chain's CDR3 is CASSDFDDGTVNEKLFF. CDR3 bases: TGTGCCAGCAGTGACTTCGACGACGGGACGGTTAATGAAAAACTGTTTTTT.

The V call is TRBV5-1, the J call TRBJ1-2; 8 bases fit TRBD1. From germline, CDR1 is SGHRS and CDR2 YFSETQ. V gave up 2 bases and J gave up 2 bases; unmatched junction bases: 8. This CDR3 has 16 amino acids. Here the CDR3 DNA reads TGCGCCAGCAGCTTAAGCCGGGACAGGATAAACTATGGCTACACCTTC. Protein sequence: CASSLSRDRINYGYTF.

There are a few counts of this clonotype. In DNA form, the CDR3 reads TGTGCCAGCGGCACAGGGGGCGAAGGCTACACCTTC. Protein: CASGTGGEGYTF. The chain combines TRBV25-1 with TRBJ1-2, with TRBD1 matching over 9 bases. After removal of 8 bases from V and 8 bases from J, the junction contained 6 bases not matched to a gene. There are 12 residues in the CDR3. Germline assignment: CDR1 MGHDK and CDR2 SYGVNS.

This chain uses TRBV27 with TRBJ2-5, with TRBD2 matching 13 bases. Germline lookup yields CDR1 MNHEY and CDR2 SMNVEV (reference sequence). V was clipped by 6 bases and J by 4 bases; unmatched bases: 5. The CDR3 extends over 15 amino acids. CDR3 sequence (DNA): TGTGCCAGCAGCTCAAGACTAGCGGGGGGAGAGACCCAGTACTTC. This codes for CASSSRLAGGETQYF.

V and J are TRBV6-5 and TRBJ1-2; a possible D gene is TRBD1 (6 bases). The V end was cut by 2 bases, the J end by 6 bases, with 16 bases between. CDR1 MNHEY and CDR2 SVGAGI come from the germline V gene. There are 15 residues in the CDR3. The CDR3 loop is CASSYSPRGSNGYTF. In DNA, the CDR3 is TGTGCCAGCAGTTACAGCCCCAGGGGTAGCAATGGCTACACCTTC.

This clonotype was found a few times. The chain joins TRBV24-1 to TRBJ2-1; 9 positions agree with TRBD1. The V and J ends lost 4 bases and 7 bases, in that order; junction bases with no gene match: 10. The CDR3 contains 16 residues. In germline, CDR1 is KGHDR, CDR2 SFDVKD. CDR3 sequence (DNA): TGTGCCACCAGTGACCCCGGGACAGGGAGAGGGAATGAGCAGTTCTTC. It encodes CATSDPGTGRGNEQFF.

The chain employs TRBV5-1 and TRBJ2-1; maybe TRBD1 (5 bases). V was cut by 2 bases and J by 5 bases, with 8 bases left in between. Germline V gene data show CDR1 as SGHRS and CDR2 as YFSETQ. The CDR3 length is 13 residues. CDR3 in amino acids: CASSLEDNNEQFF. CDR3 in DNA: TGCGCCAGCAGCTTAGAGGACAACAATGAGCAGTTCTTC. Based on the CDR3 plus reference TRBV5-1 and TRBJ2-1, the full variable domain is KAGVTQTPRYLIKTRGQQVTLSCSPISGHRSVSWYQQTPGQGLQFLFEYFSETQRNKGNFPGRFSGRQFSNSRSEMNVSTLELGDSALYLCASSLEDNNEQFFGPGTRLTVL.

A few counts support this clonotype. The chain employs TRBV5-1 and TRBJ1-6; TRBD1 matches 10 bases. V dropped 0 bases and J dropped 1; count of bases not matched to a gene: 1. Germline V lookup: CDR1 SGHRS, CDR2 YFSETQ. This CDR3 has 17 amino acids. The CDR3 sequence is CASSLGDRGSYNSPLHF. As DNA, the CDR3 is TGCGCCAGCAGCTTGGGGGACAGGGGATCCTATAATTCACCCCTCCACTTT. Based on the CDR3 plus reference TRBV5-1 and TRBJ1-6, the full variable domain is KAGVTQTPRYLIKTRGQQVTLSCSPISGHRSVSWYQQTPGQGLQFLFEYFSETQRNKGNFPGRFSGRQFSNSRSEMNVSTLELGDSALYLCASSLGDRGSYNSPLHFGNGTRLTVT.

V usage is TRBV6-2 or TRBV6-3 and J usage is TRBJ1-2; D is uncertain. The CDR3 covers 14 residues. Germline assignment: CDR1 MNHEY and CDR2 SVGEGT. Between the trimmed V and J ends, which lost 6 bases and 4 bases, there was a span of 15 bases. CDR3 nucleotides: TGTGCCAGCAGGGGATACGGAGGCTTCTATGGCTACACCTTC. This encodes CASRGYGGFYGYTF.

The CDR3 here is CASSWTAVGANVLTF. Here the CDR3 DNA reads TGTGCCAGCAGCTGGACCGCGGTTGGGGCCAACGTCCTGACTTTC. This sequence joins TRBV7-2 and TRBJ2-6; D not certain. The CDR3 spans 15 residues. Deletions cut 4 bases from V and 3 bases from J, with 10 bases between. The V gene's germline CDR1 is SGHTA and CDR2 FQGNSA.

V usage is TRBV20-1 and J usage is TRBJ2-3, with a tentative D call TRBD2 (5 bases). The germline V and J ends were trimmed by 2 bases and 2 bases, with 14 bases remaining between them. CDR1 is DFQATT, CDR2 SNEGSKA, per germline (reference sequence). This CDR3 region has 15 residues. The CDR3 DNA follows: TGCAGTGCTAGATCGACTACTAGGAACACAGATACGCAGTATTTT. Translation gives CSARSTTRNTDTQYF.

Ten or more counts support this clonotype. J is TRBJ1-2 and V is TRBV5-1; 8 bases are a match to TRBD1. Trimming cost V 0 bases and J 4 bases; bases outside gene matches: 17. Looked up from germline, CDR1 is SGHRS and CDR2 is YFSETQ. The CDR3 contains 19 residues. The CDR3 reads CASSLVGQGDYSGLYGYTF. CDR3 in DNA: TGCGCCAGCAGCTTGGTTGGACAGGGTGATTACTCGGGTCTCTATGGCTACACCTTC.

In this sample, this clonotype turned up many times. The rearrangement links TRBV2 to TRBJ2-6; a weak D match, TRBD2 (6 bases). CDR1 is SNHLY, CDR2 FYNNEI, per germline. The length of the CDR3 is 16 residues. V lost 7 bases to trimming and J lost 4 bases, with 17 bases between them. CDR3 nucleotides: TGTGCCAGCATATGGGGGAGGCTATCCGGGGCCAACGTCCTGACTTTC. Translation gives CASIWGRLSGANVLTF.

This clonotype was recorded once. CDR3 residues: CASNSGRGTGELFF. In nucleotides, the CDR3 is TGTGCCAGCAACTCGGGGAGGGGCACCGGGGAGCTGTTTTTT. This chain connects TRBV7-3 to TRBJ2-2; 7 bases align to TRBD2. The length of the CDR3 is 14 residues. In germline, CDR1 is SGHTA, CDR2 FQGTGA. The V segment lost 7 bases and the J segment 4 bases; nucleotides outside the gene matches: 6. Filled out from reference TRBV7-3 and TRBJ2-2, the complete variable domain reads GAGVSQTPSNKVTEKGKYVELRCDPISGHTALYWYRQSLGQGPEFLIYFQGTGAADDSGLPNDRFFAVRPEGSVSTLKIQRTERGDSAVYLCASNSGRGTGELFFGEGSRLTVL.

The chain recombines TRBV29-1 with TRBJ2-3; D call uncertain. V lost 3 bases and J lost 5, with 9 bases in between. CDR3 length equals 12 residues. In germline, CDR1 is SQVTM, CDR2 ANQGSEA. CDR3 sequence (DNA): TGCAGCGTTGACAGGTCCAAAGATACGCAGTATTTT. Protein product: CSVDRSKDTQYF.

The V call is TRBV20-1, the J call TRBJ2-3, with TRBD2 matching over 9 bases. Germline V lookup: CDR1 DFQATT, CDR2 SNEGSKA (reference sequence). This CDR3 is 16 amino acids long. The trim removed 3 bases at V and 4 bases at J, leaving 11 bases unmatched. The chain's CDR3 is CSASTAGGRKADTQYF. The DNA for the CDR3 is TGCAGTGCTAGTACAGCGGGGGGCCGCAAGGCAGATACGCAGTATTTT.

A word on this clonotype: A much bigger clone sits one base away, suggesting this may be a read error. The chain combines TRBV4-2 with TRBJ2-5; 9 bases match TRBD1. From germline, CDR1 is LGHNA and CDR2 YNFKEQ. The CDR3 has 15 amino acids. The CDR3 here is CVSSLGQGTQETQYF. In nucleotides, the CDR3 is TGTGTCAGCAGCCTGGGACAGGGAACCCAAGAGACCCAGTACTTC.

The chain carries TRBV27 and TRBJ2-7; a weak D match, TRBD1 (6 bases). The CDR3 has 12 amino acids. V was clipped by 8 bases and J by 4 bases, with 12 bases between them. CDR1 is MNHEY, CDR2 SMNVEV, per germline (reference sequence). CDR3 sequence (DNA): TGTGCCAGCGGACAGTGGCTATACGAGCAGTACTTC. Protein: CASGQWLYEQYF.

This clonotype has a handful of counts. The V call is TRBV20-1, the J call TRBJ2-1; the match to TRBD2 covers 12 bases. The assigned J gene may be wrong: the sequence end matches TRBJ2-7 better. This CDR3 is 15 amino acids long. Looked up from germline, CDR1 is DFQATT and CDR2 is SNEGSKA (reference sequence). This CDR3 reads CSALTSGGFYNEQYF. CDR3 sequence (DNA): TGCAGTGCTTTGACTAGCGGGGGATTCTACAATGAGCAGTACTTC.

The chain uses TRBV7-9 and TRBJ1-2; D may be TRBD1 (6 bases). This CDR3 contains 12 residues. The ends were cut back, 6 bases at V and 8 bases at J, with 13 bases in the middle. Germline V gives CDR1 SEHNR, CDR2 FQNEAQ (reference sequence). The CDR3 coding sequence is TGTGCCAGCAGTTCAGGGGTTGAGGGCTACACCTTC. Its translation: CASSSGVEGYTF.

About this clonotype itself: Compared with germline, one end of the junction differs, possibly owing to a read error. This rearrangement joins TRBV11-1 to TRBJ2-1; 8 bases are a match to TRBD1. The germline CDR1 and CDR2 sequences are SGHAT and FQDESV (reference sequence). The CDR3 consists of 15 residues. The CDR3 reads CACSSQGAGVSEQFF. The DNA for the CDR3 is TGTGCCTGCAGCTCCCAGGGGGCAGGGGTTAGTGAGCAGTTCTTC. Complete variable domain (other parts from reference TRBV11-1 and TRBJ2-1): EAEVAQSPRYKITEKSQAVAFWCDPISGHATLYWYRQILGQGPELLVQFQDESVVDDSQLPKDRFSAERLKGVDSTLKIQPAELGDSAMYLCACSSQGAGVSEQFFGPGTRLTVL.

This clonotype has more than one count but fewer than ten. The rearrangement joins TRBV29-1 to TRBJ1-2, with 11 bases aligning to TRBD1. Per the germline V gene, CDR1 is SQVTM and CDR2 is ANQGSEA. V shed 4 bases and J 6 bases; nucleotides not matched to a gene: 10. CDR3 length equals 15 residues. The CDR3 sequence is CSVGMDRGPKNGYTF. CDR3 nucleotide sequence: TGCAGCGTTGGGATGGACAGGGGGCCAAAAAATGGCTACACCTTC.

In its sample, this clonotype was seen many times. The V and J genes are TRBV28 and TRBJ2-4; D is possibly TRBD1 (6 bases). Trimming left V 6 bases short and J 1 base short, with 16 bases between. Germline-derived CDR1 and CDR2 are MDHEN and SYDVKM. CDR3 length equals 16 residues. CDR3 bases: TGTGCCAGCAGGAGAATACAGGGTGTCGCCAAAAACATTCAGTACTTC. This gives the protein CASRRIQGVAKNIQYF.

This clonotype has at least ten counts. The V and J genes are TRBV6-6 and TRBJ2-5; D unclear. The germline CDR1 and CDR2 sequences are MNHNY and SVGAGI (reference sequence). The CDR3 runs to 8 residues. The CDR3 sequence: CPQETQYF. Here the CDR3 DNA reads TGTCCTCAAGAGACCCAGTACTTC.

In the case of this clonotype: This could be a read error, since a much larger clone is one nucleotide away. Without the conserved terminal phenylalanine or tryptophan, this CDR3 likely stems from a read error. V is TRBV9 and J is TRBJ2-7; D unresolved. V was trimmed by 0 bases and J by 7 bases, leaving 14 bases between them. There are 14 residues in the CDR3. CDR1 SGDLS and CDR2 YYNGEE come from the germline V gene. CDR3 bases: TGTGCCAGCAGCGTAGATGGTGGTGTGTATGAGCAGTACCTC. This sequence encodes CASSVDGGVYEQYL.

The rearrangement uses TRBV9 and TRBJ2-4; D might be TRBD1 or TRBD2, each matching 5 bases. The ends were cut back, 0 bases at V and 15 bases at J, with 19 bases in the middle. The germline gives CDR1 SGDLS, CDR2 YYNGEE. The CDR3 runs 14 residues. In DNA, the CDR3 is TGTGCCAGCAGCGTAGGAGGGGTCCAAGAGACCCGGTACTTC. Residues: CASSVGGVQETRYF. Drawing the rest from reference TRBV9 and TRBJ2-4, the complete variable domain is DSGVTQTPKHLITATGQRVTLRCSPRSGDLSVYWYQQSLDQGLQFLIQYYNGEERAKGNILERFSAQQFPDLHSELNLSSLELGDSALYFCASSVGGVQETRYFGAGTRLSVL.

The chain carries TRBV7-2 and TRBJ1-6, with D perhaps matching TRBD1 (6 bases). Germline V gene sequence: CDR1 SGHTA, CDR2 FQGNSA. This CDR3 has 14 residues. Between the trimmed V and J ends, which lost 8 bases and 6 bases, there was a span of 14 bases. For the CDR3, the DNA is TGTGCCAGCGCTACAGGGATGCCTAATTCACCCCTCCACTTT. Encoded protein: CASATGMPNSPLHF.

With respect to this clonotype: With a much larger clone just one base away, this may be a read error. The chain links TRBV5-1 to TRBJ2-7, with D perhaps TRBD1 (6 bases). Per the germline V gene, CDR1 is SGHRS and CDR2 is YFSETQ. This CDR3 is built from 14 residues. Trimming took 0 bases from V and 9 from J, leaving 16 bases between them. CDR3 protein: CASSLGWGQDGQYF. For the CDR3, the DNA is TGCGCCAGCAGCTTGGGATGGGGGCAGGACGGGCAGTACTTC.

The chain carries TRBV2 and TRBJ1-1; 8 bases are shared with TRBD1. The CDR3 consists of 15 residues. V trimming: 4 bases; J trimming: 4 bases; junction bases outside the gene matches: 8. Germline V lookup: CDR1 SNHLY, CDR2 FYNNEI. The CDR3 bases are TGTGCCAGCAGTGTGACAGGGGTTGGGGGCACTGAAGCTTTCTTT. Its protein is CASSVTGVGGTEAFF.

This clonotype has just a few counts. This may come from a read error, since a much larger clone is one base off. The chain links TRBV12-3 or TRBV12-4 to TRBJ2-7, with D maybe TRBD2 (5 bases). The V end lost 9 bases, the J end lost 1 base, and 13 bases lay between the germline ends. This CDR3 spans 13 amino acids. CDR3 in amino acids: CASQDGESYEQYF. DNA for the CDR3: TGTGCCAGTCAAGACGGGGAATCCTACGAGCAGTACTTC.

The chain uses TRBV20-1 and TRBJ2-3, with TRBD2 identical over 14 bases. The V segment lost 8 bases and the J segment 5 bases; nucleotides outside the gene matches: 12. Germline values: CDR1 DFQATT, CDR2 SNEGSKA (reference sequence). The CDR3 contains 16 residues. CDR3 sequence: CSTAKTSGGAGDTQYF. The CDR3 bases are TGCAGTACTGCCAAGACTAGCGGGGGGGCAGGAGATACGCAGTATTTT.